The 11 T cell receptor beta chains listed next were all sequenced from one sample in a study of cytomegalovirus exposure and HLA in healthy donors. TCRdb's copy holds only in-frame clones and misses some; the assay was immunoSEQ multiplex PCR. The sample yields some 200,000 clones, 75% to 95% seen once. The specimen was PBMCs. These receptors originate from a woman between 18 and 30 years old in good health and CMV-seronegative.

This chain uses TRBV5-1 with TRBJ1-1; D not certain. The germline CDR1 and CDR2 sequences are SGHRS and YFSETQ. The CDR3 sequence is 14 residues long. Trimming pared 5 bases from V and 4 bases from J, leaving 15 bases between. In DNA, the CDR3 is TGCGCCAGCAGGCCCGTTTTTATGCGCACTGAAGCTTTCTTT. Translated, it gives CASRPVFMRTEAFF.

The gene calls are TRBV27 and TRBJ1-1; the D gene is possibly TRBD1 (6 bases). This CDR3 contains 16 residues. Per the germline V gene, CDR1 is MNHEY and CDR2 is SMNVEV (reference sequence). Trimming left V 3 bases short and J 0 bases short, with 14 bases between. In DNA form, the CDR3 reads TGTGCCAGCAGTTTGAACAGGGATTTAATGAACACTGAAGCTTTCTTT. Encoded protein: CASSLNRDLMNTEAFF.

The chain uses TRBV5-4 and TRBJ2-7; 9 nucleotides match TRBD1. The CDR3 has 14 residues. Unmatched junction bases numbered 11, after V lost 2 bases and J lost 11 bases. The germline V gene encodes CDR1 SGHNT and CDR2 YYREEE (reference sequence). CDR3 DNA: TGTGCCAGCAGCTTTGGGACGGGACAGGGCGAAGAGTACTTC. It codes for CASSFGTGQGEEYF.

The chain has TRBV28 and TRBJ1-2, with D tentatively TRBD1 (5 bases). The V gene lost 9 bases and the J gene lost 4 bases, with 15 bases spanning the gap. Germline V gene lookup returns CDR1 MDHEN and CDR2 SYDVKM. The length of the CDR3 is 13 residues. The CDR3: CASRIGVGYGYTF. The CDR3 region has the DNA TGTGCCAGTAGAATAGGGGTTGGCTATGGCTACACCTTC.

The chain uses TRBV5-1 and TRBJ2-3; TRBD2 agrees at 9 bases. This CDR3 has 16 residues. From germline, CDR1 is SGHRS and CDR2 YFSETQ. With 4 bases clipped from V and 7 bases from J, the junction kept 13 bases outside the gene matches. The DNA for the CDR3 is TGCGCCAGCAGCCGAGGGGCTCTAGCGGGATCGAATACGCAGTATTTT. This encodes CASSRGALAGSNTQYF.

The chain is built from TRBV9 and TRBJ2-1; maybe TRBD2 (5 bases). Trimming left V 4 bases short and J 2 bases short, with 10 bases between. The germline V gene has CDR1 SGDLS and CDR2 YYNGEE. This CDR3 is 14 amino acids long. The CDR3 here is CASSLGLPYNEQFF. In nucleotides, the CDR3 is TGTGCCAGCAGCCTCGGACTGCCCTACAATGAGCAGTTCTTC.

The chain couples TRBV6-5 to TRBJ2-5, with 10 positions matching TRBD1. Germline loops: CDR1 MNHEY, CDR2 SVGAGI. The CDR3 is made up of 15 amino acids. The V and J ends lost 5 bases and 5 bases, in that order; junction bases with no gene match: 8. Here the CDR3 DNA reads TGTGCCAGCAGTACCGGGACAGGGGTTTTGGAGACCCAGTACTTC. Translation: CASSTGTGVLETQYF.

The V gene is TRBV4-1, the J gene TRBJ1-1; weak D call: TRBD1 (5 bases). CDR1 is MGHRA and CDR2 is YSYEKL in the germline V gene. The CDR3 extends over 14 amino acids. Between the trimmed V and J ends, which lost 3 bases and 1 base, there was a span of 9 bases. The CDR3 loop reads CASSQVQANTEAFF. The CDR3 bases are TGCGCCAGCAGCCAGGTACAGGCGAACACTGAAGCTTTCTTT.

The gene calls are TRBV11-2 and TRBJ2-7, with 10 bases aligning to TRBD1. This CDR3 has 15 residues. The germline gives CDR1 SGHAT, CDR2 FQNNGV. J gave up 5 bases and V 3 bases, and 7 bases lay outside the gene matches. In DNA form, the CDR3 reads TGTGCCAGCAGCTTCCGGGACAGGGGCCAAGACGAGCAGTACTTC. This gives the protein CASSFRDRGQDEQYF.

The chain's CDR3 is CASSSRPGYGYTF. CDR3 coding DNA: TGTGCCAGCAGTTCTAGACCGGGCTATGGCTACACCTTC. V is TRBV27 and J is TRBJ1-2, with D unclear. This CDR3 is 13 amino acids long. V lost 4 bases to trimming and J lost 4 bases, with 10 bases between them. Germline V CDR1 and CDR2: MNHEY, SMNVEV (reference sequence).

The chain has TRBV29-1 and TRBJ2-1; maybe TRBD2 (6 bases). The germline gives CDR1 SQVTM, CDR2 ANQGSEA. The CDR3 contains 10 residues. The V and J ends lost 3 bases and 12 bases respectively, with 9 bases between them. CDR3 sequence (DNA): TGCAGCGTTGAGGAGGGTCTGCAGTTCTTC. The encoded protein is CSVEEGLQFF.